This TCR beta chain appears in the sequencing data of a study of blood T cell repertoires in COVID-19 (dated by TCRdb to about 2020). For the study in its entirety: Samples covering the acute and convalescent phases of COVID-19 were provided by collaborators in the United States, Italy and Spain. Deeply sampled blood TCRbeta repertoires from subjects exposed to, actively infected with, or recovered from COVID-19 were included in the dataset. Sample metadata almost always included a de-identified subject ID, COVID-19 status, age in years and sex. A freely available public database, intended as a resource for researchers studying the immune response to SARS-CoV-2, is where the repertoires were released. The material from the prospective study consisted of cDNA or gDNA derived from T cells, B-cell-depleted T cells, or PBMCs. Samples came from the ongoing ImmuneRACE study (first 160 participants) plus 1,254 subjects from 6 global collaborators. Where available, HLA class I and class II types were obtained from metadata supplied by the sample provider rather than from assay-based typing.

Collaborating institutions collected whole blood in K2EDTA tubes following their own protocols. For TCRbeta analysis, collaborators shipped samples in one of three forms: frozen whole blood, isolated PBMCs, or DNA extracted from either of those sample types. TCRbeta CDR3 regions were amplified from genomic DNA using the immunoSEQ Assay, a bias-controlled multiplex PCR. For the original study's pipeline: The number of nucleated cells in each sample was estimated from the amplification of reference gene primers within the assay. Sequence reads were collapsed and filtered to measure the absolute abundance of every unique TCRbeta CDR3 rearrangement. For each sample, productive Simpson clonality was calculated as the square root of Simpson's diversity index across productive rearrangements. TCRdb re-hosts the immuneACCESS table, in-frame sequences only. Its copies lack some clones; in the studies checked, an unresolved V gene accounts for under half of them, and the cause for the rest is not known. From that table come the V and J calls and clone size; the DNA was used to work out D and trimming. This sample gives about 130,000 clones in total; nearly 70% of them show up just once. 1.5% to 2% of the sample belongs to the ten largest clones.

Broad study findings and their caveats: The quantity of clinical and demographic metadata differed by source and by participant and was supplied without curation.

A word on this clone: It lacks a known antigen. Base quality data are lacking; no much larger clone is found one base away.

V is pared back by 1 base and J by 4 bases, with 10 bases lying between the germline termini. The CDR3 runs 14 amino acids, cysteine and phenylalanine included. CDR3 DNA is the only sequence kept; it has 42 bases, read in frame from the first base. Reading the germline V gene (reference sequence) gives CDR1 SEHNR and CDR2 FQNEAQ. The sequence was collected from a woman aged 70-85 years with acute or convalescent COVID-19. The chain is encoded by TRBV7-9 joined to TRBJ1-1; a weak D assignment points to TRBD1 (6 bases agree). Sequencing was performed on peripheral blood. The nucleotide sequence reads as follows: TGTGCCAGCAGCTTAGAGGGGGGGTCCACTGAAGCTTTCTTT. It specifies CASSLEGGSTEAFF.